The 15 T cell receptor beta chains given below trace back to one sample, sequenced in a study of molecular identifiers for immune sequencing clone quantification. TCRdb reanalysed the PCR reads using MiXCR and keeps one entry per CDR3 protein. This table holds about 54,000 distinct CDR3 sequences, approximately 25% found once. The specimen was naive CD8+ T cells from blood, with Jurkat cell RNA spiked in. Indicated subset: FACS-sorted CD8+CD4-CCR7+CD45RA+ naive T cells. Receptors originate from a human donor in good health. Some libraries in this study had Jurkat cell RNA spiked in.

Remarks on this clonotype: This may stem from a read error, because a much larger clone lies one nucleotide away. The chain is built from TRBV6-5 and TRBJ2-7, with no clear D. The CDR3 sequence is 14 residues long. V lost 2 bases and J 4 bases, leaving 12 bases between the germline ends. Germline assignment: CDR1 MNHEY and CDR2 SVGAGI. CDR3 residues: CASSYRTAAYEQYF. Here the CDR3 DNA reads TGTGCCAGCAGTTACAGGACGGCGGCATACGAGCAGTACTTC.

In its sample, this clonotype was seen many times. This chain connects TRBV7-3 to TRBJ2-2; perhaps D is TRBD1 or TRBD2 (6 bases each). This CDR3 has 15 residues. Trimming pared 5 bases from V and 5 bases from J, leaving 15 bases between. Germline CDR1 SGHTA, CDR2 FQGTGA. This chain's CDR3 is CASSQWGARTGELFF. As DNA, the CDR3 is TGTGCCAGCAGCCAGTGGGGGGCGAGGACCGGGGAGCTGTTTTTT.

As regards this clonotype: A read error may be the cause here, since a much bigger clone is one base away. The CDR3 here is CASTRLAGEYGADTRYF. CDR3 nucleotides: TGTGCCAGCACCCGACTAGCGGGAGAGTATGGTGCAGATACGCGGTATTTT. V usage is TRBV6-5 and J usage is TRBJ2-3, with TRBD2 matching 12 bases. Germline CDR1 reads MNHEY; CDR2 reads SVGAGI. This CDR3 is 17 amino acids long.

This clonotype was picked up many times. The chain combines TRBV6-5 with TRBJ2-3; D gene uncertain. V lost 5 bases, J lost 0 bases, and 15 bases lay in between. The CDR3 loop spans 16 amino acids. Looked up from germline, CDR1 is MNHEY and CDR2 is SVGAGI. This CDR3 reads CASSPLPARSTDTQYF. DNA of the CDR3: TGTGCCAGCAGTCCCTTACCGGCCAGAAGCACAGATACGCAGTATTTT.

This clonotype has a count of ten or more. The chain has TRBV5-5 and TRBJ2-5, with D hard to call. CDR1 and CDR2 (germline): SGHKS, YYEKEE (reference sequence). The CDR3 has 14 residues. V lost 3 bases to trimming and J lost 2 bases, with 11 bases between them. The DNA for the CDR3 is TGTGCCAGCAGCTCACCGGTGAGACAAGAGACCCAGTACTTC. The encoded protein is CASSSPVRQETQYF. The variable domain in full, with the rest retrieved from reference TRBV5-5 and TRBJ2-5, is DAGVTQSPTHLIKTRGQQVTLRCSPISGHKSVSWYQQVLGQGPQFIFQYYEKEERGRGNFPDRFSARQFPNYSSELNVNALLLGDSALYLCASSSPVRQETQYFGPGTRLLVL.

Ten or more counts support this clonotype. The chain uses TRBV19 and TRBJ2-2; 9 bases fit TRBD1. CDR1 LNHDA and CDR2 SQIVND come from the germline V gene (reference sequence). V gave up 6 bases and J gave up 4 bases; unmatched junction bases: 6. The CDR3 runs 15 residues. The CDR3 DNA reads TGTGCCAGTAGCCGGACAGGGGCGAGCACCGGGGAGCTGTTTTTT. Translating it yields CASSRTGASTGELFF.

About this clonotype itself: A read error may produce the germline difference seen at one junction end. This chain uses TRBV6-1 with TRBJ1-6; TRBD1 agrees at 12 bases. CDR1 and CDR2 from the germline V gene are MNHNS and SASEGT. This CDR3 region has 20 residues. The CDR3 region has the DNA TGTGCCAGCAGTGAAGCGCCGGGACAGGGGGCCTTCTCCTATAATCCACCCCTCCACTTT. Encoded protein: CASSEAPGQGAFSYNPPLHF.

This clonotype has a count of ten or more. The chain is built from TRBV4-3 and TRBJ2-1; a possible D gene is TRBD1 (6 bases). CDR1 LGHNA and CDR2 YSLEER come from the germline V gene. Trimming removed 4 bases at V and 8 bases at J, with 12 bases between. This CDR3 spans 13 amino acids. The CDR3 here is CASSLHRAYEQFF. In DNA, the CDR3 is TGCGCCAGCAGCCTCCACAGGGCCTATGAGCAGTTCTTC.

Notes on this clonotype: A much more abundant neighbour one base away suggests this may be a read error. This chain uses TRBV27 with TRBJ1-5; D is unclear. The CDR3 totals 13 residues. Germline CDR1 is MNHEY and CDR2 is SMNVEV (reference sequence). Written as DNA, the CDR3 is TGTGCCAGCGGTAGGGATAGCAATCAGCCCCGGCATTTT. The encoded protein is CASGRDSNQPRHF.

This clonotype was seen at least ten times. This sequence joins TRBV28 and TRBJ2-3; 9 bases fit TRBD2. Germline V lookup: CDR1 MDHEN, CDR2 SYDVKM. Unmatched junction bases numbered 7, after V lost 3 bases and J lost 0 bases. The CDR3 extends over 17 amino acids. CDR3 nucleotides: TGTGCCAGCAGTTTTCTCGGACTAGCGATGAGCACAGATACGCAGTATTTT. This sequence encodes CASSFLGLAMSTDTQYF.

Ten or more counts support this clonotype. The chain combines TRBV28 with TRBJ1-4; TRBD1 might be the D (5 bases). The CDR3 consists of 16 residues. CDR1 and CDR2 from the germline V gene are MDHEN and SYDVKM. Deletions cut 6 bases from V and 4 bases from J, with 18 bases between. The CDR3 DNA follows: TGTGCCAGCAGAGAGAATCAGGGATTCGGTAATGAAAAACTGTTTTTT. This encodes CASRENQGFGNEKLFF.

This clonotype was seen a handful of times. This chain links TRBV7-6 with TRBJ2-3; 9 positions agree with TRBD2. From germline, CDR1 is SGHVS and CDR2 FNYEAQ. Unmatched junction bases numbered 10, after V lost 5 bases and J lost 4 bases. CDR3 length equals 16 residues. The CDR3 here is CASSQTVAGVSDTQYF. The CDR3 DNA reads TGTGCCAGCAGCCAGACAGTAGCGGGAGTGTCAGATACGCAGTATTTT.

Sample share makes this clonotype medium-sized. The chain joins TRBV29-1 to TRBJ2-3, with 9 bases fitting TRBD1. V trimming: 6 bases; J trimming: 6 bases; junction bases outside the gene matches: 16. The CDR3 extends over 16 amino acids. The germline V gene has CDR1 SQVTM and CDR2 ANQGSEA. The CDR3 loop reads CSVETPTGGLADTQYF. In DNA form, the CDR3 reads TGCAGCGTCGAAACGCCGACAGGGGGTCTGGCGGATACGCAGTATTTT.

Of note for this clonotype: Just one base apart from a much larger clone, this may be a read error. Here the CDR3 reads CASISGWDYTDTQYF. The DNA of the CDR3 is TGTGCCAGCATATCTGGCTGGGATTACACAGATACGCAGTATTTT. The V call is TRBV6-5, the J call TRBJ2-3; no firm D call. This CDR3 has 15 amino acids. Germline CDR1 reads MNHEY; CDR2 reads SVGAGI. V was shortened by 7 bases and J by 2 bases, with 16 bases between the two germline ends.

At least ten counts were recorded for this clonotype. The V and J genes are TRBV2 and TRBJ2-3; D might be TRBD2 (6 bases). The V end lost 5 bases, the J end lost 0 bases, and 15 bases lay between the germline ends. Germline V lookup: CDR1 SNHLY, CDR2 FYNNEI. CDR3 length: 16 residues. As DNA, the CDR3 is TGTGCCAGCAGTAGGGACTGGGAACCAAGCACAGATACGCAGTATTTT. Translated: CASSRDWEPSTDTQYF. The full variable domain, rest sourced from reference TRBV2 and TRBJ2-3, is EPEVTQTPSHQVTQMGQEVILRCVPISNHLYFYWYRQILGQKVEFLVSFYNNEISEKSEIFDDQFSVERPDGSNFTLKIRSTKLEDSAMYFCASSRDWEPSTDTQYFGPGTRLTVL.